The 32 T cell receptor beta chains below all came from one sample that was sequenced in a study of T cells in Graves' hyperthyroidism and ophthalmopathy. The source material, RNA transcripts, was used to amplify TCR beta CDR3 regions. During a first-round RT-PCR of the TCR CDR3, the HTBI primer set was used. TCRdb reprocessed the multiplex PCR reads via MiXCR and lists one record per CDR3 protein. The repertoire consists of around 690,000 distinct CDR3 sequences, with less than 25% occurring once and the leading ten covering around a third. Sequenced material: blood. Receptor source: a young man with Graves' ophthalmopathy.

The rearrangement joins TRBV6-1 to TRBJ2-1; D tentatively reads TRBD1 or TRBD2 (6 bases each). The CDR3 contains 15 residues. Trimming shortened V by 5 bases and J by 6 bases, and 17 bases separated the two germline ends. Germline V gene data show CDR1 as MNHNS and CDR2 as SASEGT. CDR3 bases: TGTGCCAGCAGTCCCTGGGGGGCCGAGGCCAATGAGCAGTTCTTC. Its translation is CASSPWGAEANEQFF.

The chain recombines TRBV7-2 with TRBJ2-2, with 10 positions matching TRBD1. This CDR3 has 14 residues. Germline V CDR1 and CDR2: SGHTA, FQGNSA. The trim removed 3 bases at V and 6 bases at J, leaving 1 base unmatched. CDR3 protein: CASSFDRGPGELFF. The CDR3, as DNA: TGTGCCAGCAGCTTCGACAGGGGGCCCGGGGAGCTGTTTTTT.

This clonotype was counted many times. This sequence joins TRBV18 and TRBJ1-1; TRBD1 might be the D (5 bases). The germline V and J ends were trimmed by 6 bases and 1 base, with 15 bases remaining between them. Germline-derived CDR1 and CDR2 are KGHSH and LQKENI. CDR3 size: 15 residues. The CDR3 protein is CASSTGQGPNTEAFF. For the CDR3, the DNA is TGTGCCAGCTCTACCGGGCAGGGACCGAACACTGAAGCTTTCTTT.

This clonotype showed up just a few times. This rearrangement joins TRBV4-1 to TRBJ1-1, with TRBD1 as a possible D gene (5 bases). The V end was cut by 4 bases, the J end by 4 bases, with 10 bases between. CDR3 length: 13 residues. The germline V gene has CDR1 MGHRA and CDR2 YSYEKL. The CDR3 loop is CASSRGVGTEAFF. CDR3 DNA sequence: TGCGCCAGCAGCCGAGGGGTCGGCACTGAAGCTTTCTTT.

This clonotype came up a few times. The chain recombines TRBV4-1 with TRBJ2-7; D may be TRBD2 (6 bases). In germline, CDR1 is MGHRA, CDR2 YSYEKL. The CDR3 is 13 residues long. Trimming took off 3 bases at V and 5 bases at J, with 11 bases between the two ends. The CDR3 here is CASSHPGGDEQYF. The CDR3 coding sequence is TGCGCCAGCAGCCACCCTGGAGGGGACGAGCAGTACTTC.

The genes are TRBV5-1 and TRBJ1-5; the D gene is possibly TRBD1 (6 bases). This CDR3 is 15 amino acids long. Germline assignment: CDR1 SGHRS and CDR2 YFSETQ. The V end lost 1 base, the J end lost 6 bases, and 14 bases lay between the germline ends. The CDR3 is CASSLRGAPGQPQHF. The CDR3 DNA sequence: TGCGCCAGCAGCTTGAGGGGGGCGCCGGGTCAGCCCCAGCATTTT.

This clonotype was observed many times. V gene TRBV5-6 combines with J gene TRBJ2-5; a possible D gene is TRBD1 (5 bases). Trimming stripped 0 bases from V and 2 bases from J, with 14 bases between. The CDR3 runs to 16 residues. Germline CDR1 SGHDT, CDR2 YYEEEE. The CDR3 DNA reads as TGTGCCAGCAGCTTGGGACAGCTAACCTTGCAAGAGACCCAGTACTTC. Protein sequence: CASSLGQLTLQETQYF.

This clonotype has a count of ten or more. This chain joins TRBV12-5 and TRBJ2-5; D is ambiguous. The CDR3 consists of 13 residues. V shed 7 bases and J shed 2 bases, with 11 bases lying between them. The V gene's germline CDR1 is LGHNT and CDR2 FRNRAP. For the CDR3, the DNA is TGTGCTAGTGCCTCCAGGCTGCAAGAGACCCAGTACTTC. It translates to CASASRLQETQYF.

Turning to this clonotype: A clone one base away is much larger, so this may be a read error. The chain carries TRBV2 and TRBJ2-1; 11 bases map to TRBD2. Germline V lookup: CDR1 SNHLY, CDR2 FYNNEI. There are 14 residues in the CDR3. V shed 7 bases and J 6 bases; nucleotides not matched to a gene: 5. CDR3 region: CASTGTSGSNEQFF. The DNA of the CDR3 is TGTGCCAGCACGGGGACTAGCGGCTCCAATGAGCAGTTCTTC.

This clonotype was seen more than once but under ten times. This chain connects TRBV18 to TRBJ2-7; 7 bases are shared with TRBD2. The germline CDR1 and CDR2 sequences are KGHSH and LQKENI. V gave up 3 bases and J gave up 2 bases; unmatched junction bases: 7. The CDR3 contains 15 residues. The CDR3 DNA sequence: TGTGCCAGCTCACCCGCTCGCGGGAGAACCTACGAGCAGTACTTC. This translates into CASSPARGRTYEQYF.

The rearrangement uses TRBV5-8 and TRBJ1-6; 7 bases match TRBD1. This CDR3 has 15 residues. V was pared by 1 base and J by 7 bases, with 5 bases of the junction left unmatched. Germline V gene lookup returns CDR1 SGHTS and CDR2 YDEGEE. The CDR3 DNA sequence: TGTGCCAGCAGCTTGATCGACAGGGTGAATTCACCCCTCCACTTT. Amino acid sequence: CASSLIDRVNSPLHF.

The chain is built from TRBV30 and TRBJ1-5, with D tentatively TRBD1 (5 bases). The CDR3 is made up of 17 amino acids. V lost 3 bases and J 0 bases, leaving 18 bases between the germline ends. The V gene's germline CDR1 is GTSNPN and CDR2 SVGIG (reference sequence). The CDR3 loop is CAWSLQVVSHSNQPQHF. The CDR3 DNA sequence: TGTGCCTGGAGCCTACAGGTAGTCAGCCATAGCAATCAGCCCCAGCATTTT.

At least ten counts were recorded for this clonotype. The V call is TRBV6-5, the J call TRBJ2-7; 7 bases agree with TRBD2. The V and J ends lost 2 bases and 2 bases, in that order; junction bases with no gene match: 3. The CDR3 sequence is 14 residues long. Germline V gene lookup returns CDR1 MNHEY and CDR2 SVGAGI. In nucleotides, the CDR3 is TGTGCCAGCAGTTACGGTCGGGGGGCCTACGAGCAGTACTTC. It encodes CASSYGRGAYEQYF.

Many counts were recorded for this clonotype. The chain employs TRBV5-1 and TRBJ1-1; D might be TRBD1 (6 bases). Germline CDR1 reads SGHRS; CDR2 reads YFSETQ. CDR3 length equals 14 residues. Trimming took off 3 bases at V and 3 bases at J, with 12 bases between the two ends. The CDR3 DNA is TGCGCCAGCAGCTCCCGGACAGAATACACTGAAGCTTTCTTT. Its protein is CASSSRTEYTEAFF.

This chain links TRBV20-1 with TRBJ2-3; 7 nucleotides align to TRBD2. The CDR3 consists of 15 residues. In germline, CDR1 is DFQATT, CDR2 SNEGSKA (reference sequence). V trimming: 1 base; J trimming: 2 bases; junction bases outside the gene matches: 6. The CDR3 protein is CSARGPGLLTDTQYF. As DNA, the CDR3 is TGCAGTGCTAGAGGTCCGGGACTACTCACAGATACGCAGTATTTT.

The chain carries TRBV7-2 and TRBJ2-5; 8 bases fit TRBD2. Losses at the gene ends were 5 bases for V and 2 bases for J; bases not matched to a gene: 10. Germline V lookup: CDR1 SGHTA, CDR2 FQGNSA. The CDR3 sequence is 16 residues long. The DNA of the CDR3 is TGTGCCAGCAGCCCCGGGGGGGGGGTTGGGCAAGAGACCCAGTACTTC. Its protein is CASSPGGGVGQETQYF.

This chain uses TRBV7-9 with TRBJ1-5, with D unclear. Germline-derived CDR1 and CDR2 are SEHNR and FQNEAQ (reference sequence). V gave up 5 bases and J gave up 6 bases, with 8 bases separating them. This CDR3 comprises 12 residues. CDR3 loop: CASSDPSQPQHF. DNA of the CDR3: TGTGCCAGCAGCGACCCCAGTCAGCCCCAGCATTTT.

This clonotype was seen ten or more times. This chain joins TRBV3-1 and TRBJ1-3; D is uncertain. The V gene's germline CDR1 is LGHDT and CDR2 YNNKEL (reference sequence). Trimming took 0 bases from V and 6 from J, leaving 12 bases between them. The CDR3 is 15 amino acids. CDR3 nucleotides: TGTGCCAGCAGCCAAGAACGGACGCCTACAAACACCATATATTTT. As protein: CASSQERTPTNTIYF. The full variable domain, its missing parts supplied by reference TRBV3-1 and TRBJ1-3, is DTAVSQTPKYLVTQMGNDKSIKCEQNLGHDTMYWYKQDSKKFLKIMFSYNNKELIINETVPNRFSPKSPDKAHLNLHINSLELGDSAVYFCASSQERTPTNTIYFGEGSWLTVV.

This clonotype was seen just once. The chain recombines TRBV29-1 with TRBJ2-7; 9 bases map to TRBD1. The germline CDR1 and CDR2 sequences are SQVTM and ANQGSEA. Unmatched junction bases numbered 9, after V lost 1 base and J lost 2 bases. The CDR3 covers 16 residues. The chain's CDR3 is CSVEGGQGDPAYEQYF. DNA for the CDR3: TGCAGCGTTGAAGGGGGACAGGGAGATCCGGCCTACGAGCAGTACTTC.

The CDR3 loop is CATRVNNGETQYF. The CDR3 DNA is TGTGCCACCAGAGTTAACAATGGGGAGACCCAGTACTTC. The chain combines TRBV24-1 with TRBJ2-5; D gene unclear. The V end lost 7 bases, the J end lost 5 bases, and 13 bases lay between the germline ends. The CDR3 sequence is 13 residues long. The V gene's germline CDR1 is KGHDR and CDR2 SFDVKD.

As concerns this clonotype: At one of its ends the junction is not consistent with the germline gene, which may arise from a read error. CDR3 DNA sequence: TGTGCCAGCGGGGACGTAGCGCGAAGTTACAATGAGCAGTTCTTC. This sequence encodes CASGDVARSYNEQFF. The V gene is TRBV5-1, the J gene TRBJ2-1; the match to TRBD2 covers 7 bases. The CDR3 length is 15 residues. CDR1 SGHRS and CDR2 YFSETQ come from the germline V gene.

This chain connects TRBV30 to TRBJ2-7, with D unresolved. The V and J ends lost 1 base and 5 bases respectively, with 18 bases between them. The CDR3 consists of 15 residues. Germline V CDR1 and CDR2: GTSNPN, SVGIG (reference sequence). The CDR3, as DNA: TGTGCCTGGAGTGACGCGGCCGATCCTTTCCACGAGCAGTACTTC. This gives the protein CAWSDAADPFHEQYF.

This clonotype was recorded at least ten times. The V call is TRBV7-2, the J call TRBJ2-1, with D tentatively TRBD1 (5 bases). This CDR3 spans 13 amino acids. The ends were cut back, 3 bases at V and 3 bases at J, with 6 bases in the middle. Germline assignment: CDR1 SGHTA and CDR2 FQGNSA. This chain's CDR3 is CASSFQGYNEQFF. DNA for the CDR3: TGTGCCAGCAGCTTCCAGGGCTACAATGAGCAGTTCTTC.

Ten or more counts support this clonotype. The gene calls are TRBV11-2 and TRBJ2-7; D call uncertain. Trimming shortened V by 1 base and J by 3 bases, and 10 bases separated the two germline ends. CDR1 and CDR2 from the germline V gene are SGHAT and FQNNGV. The CDR3 is 14 amino acids. The CDR3 sequence is CASSLGSRFYEQYF. The DNA for the CDR3 is TGTGCCAGCAGCTTAGGTTCCAGGTTCTACGAGCAGTACTTC.

The rearrangement joins TRBV6-1 to TRBJ2-5, with 7 bases fitting TRBD1. This CDR3 contains 18 residues. Germline V gene data show CDR1 as MNHNS and CDR2 as SASEGT. The J segment lost 5 bases and the V segment lost 10 bases, leaving 25 bases of the junction unmatched. CDR3 in amino acids: CATKRQRGHIQGFETQYF. In DNA form, the CDR3 reads TGTGCCACCAAACGGCAAAGGGGGCACATACAGGGGTTCGAGACCCAGTACTTC.

V and J are TRBV7-3 and TRBJ2-1, with 7 bases aligning to TRBD2. Germline assignment: CDR1 SGHTA and CDR2 FQGTGA. The CDR3 length is 15 residues. V shed 4 bases, J shed 3 bases, and the junction held 6 bases outside the gene matches. CDR3 bases: TGTGCCAGCAGCTCCAAAGAGCGGGGCTACAATGAGCAGTTCTTC. Its translation is CASSSKERGYNEQFF.

Ten or more counts support this clonotype. This chain links TRBV6-1 with TRBJ1-4; D may be TRBD1 (6 bases). The CDR3 loop spans 15 amino acids. Trimming took off 5 bases at V and 6 bases at J, with 16 bases between the two ends. CDR1 and CDR2 from the germline V gene are MNHNS and SASEGT. The CDR3 is CASSPSGAVDEKLFF. CDR3 DNA sequence: TGTGCCAGCAGTCCCTCGGGGGCGGTTGATGAAAAACTGTTTTTT.

The chain joins TRBV6-2 or TRBV6-3 to TRBJ1-1, with D perhaps matching TRBD1 (5 bases). This CDR3 has 14 amino acids. CDR1 and CDR2 (germline): MNHEY, SVGEGT. V lost 5 bases and J lost 5, with 15 bases in between. In DNA, the CDR3 is TGTGCCAGCAGTGACGGGGGGATGGTGACTGAAGCTTTCTTT. Translated: CASSDGGMVTEAFF.

V is TRBV4-1 and J is TRBJ2-7; 11 positions match TRBD2. V was pared by 0 bases and J by 6 bases, with 13 bases of the junction left unmatched. The germline V gene encodes CDR1 MGHRA and CDR2 YSYEKL. CDR3 length: 18 amino acids. The CDR3 sequence: CASSQDLRLAGGRGEQYF. The CDR3, as DNA: TGCGCCAGCAGCCAAGATCTGCGGCTAGCGGGGGGCAGGGGCGAGCAGTACTTC.

This clonotype showed up many times. This chain joins TRBV30 and TRBJ1-1; D perhaps matches TRBD1 (6 bases). Germline V lookup: CDR1 GTSNPN, CDR2 SVGIG (reference sequence). The length of the CDR3 is 13 residues. V lost 5 bases and J lost 5, with 15 bases in between. The CDR3 region is CAWANRVRTEAFF. In DNA form, the CDR3 reads TGTGCCTGGGCAAACAGGGTTCGTACTGAAGCTTTCTTT.

This clonotype was detected a few times. This rearrangement joins TRBV7-9 to TRBJ1-5; D unresolved. The CDR3 length is 17 residues. Germline CDR1 reads SEHNR; CDR2 reads FQNEAQ (reference sequence). V shed 4 bases and J shed 6 bases, with 22 bases lying between them. The CDR3 DNA reads as TGTGCCAGCAGCTCCTGGGAAGGAGAAGGACGAGGTCAGCCCCAGCATTTT. It encodes CASSSWEGEGRGQPQHF.

The V call is TRBV6-2 or TRBV6-3, the J call TRBJ2-7, with D unclear. V was clipped by 8 bases and J by 0 bases, with 5 bases between them. In germline, CDR1 is MNHEY, CDR2 SVGEGT. The CDR3 covers 11 residues. The CDR3 sequence: CASVNSYEQYF. CDR3 bases: TGTGCCAGCGTTAACTCCTACGAGCAGTACTTC.